The 17 T cell receptor beta chains given below trace back to one sample, sequenced in a study of blood T cell repertoires in COVID-19. Using immunoSEQ multiplex PCR, the repertoire was profiled, and TCRdb retains in-frame clones only, with some absent. The table lists 300,000 to 400,000 clones, roughly 85% of them singletons. Material: peripheral blood. The receptors derive from a human donor in a cohort sampled during active COVID-19.

V gene TRBV5-6 combines with J gene TRBJ2-3; maybe TRBD2 (5 bases). The CDR3 contains 15 residues. Germline assignment: CDR1 SGHDT and CDR2 YYEEEE. The germline V and J ends were trimmed by 4 bases and 4 bases, with 16 bases remaining between them. For the CDR3, the DNA is TGTGCCAGCAGCCTCGATTATGAGGACTCAGATACGCAGTATTTT. Translation gives CASSLDYEDSDTQYF. The full variable domain, completed using reference TRBV5-6 and TRBJ2-3, is DAGVTQSPTHLIKTRGQQVTLRCSPKSGHDTVSWYQQALGQGPQFIFQYYEEEERQRGNFPDRFSGHQFPNYSSELNVNALLLGDSALYLCASSLDYEDSDTQYFGPGTRLTVL.

The chain employs TRBV5-4 and TRBJ2-2; 8 bases agree with TRBD1. With 4 bases clipped from V and 1 base from J, the junction kept 3 bases outside the gene matches. This CDR3 is 15 amino acids long. The V gene's germline CDR1 is SGHNT and CDR2 YYREEE (reference sequence). Written as DNA, the CDR3 is TGTGCCAGCAGCGCCGGGACAGGGAACACCGGGGAGCTGTTTTTT. It codes for CASSAGTGNTGELFF.

The rearrangement links TRBV7-6 to TRBJ2-1, with 9 bases fitting TRBD1. Trimming at V came to 5 bases and at J to 8 bases, leaving 10 bases not matched to a gene. The CDR3 totals 15 residues. Germline CDR1 SGHVS, CDR2 FNYEAQ. The CDR3 protein is CASSRGTGLGDEQFF. DNA for the CDR3: TGTGCCAGCAGCAGAGGGACAGGGCTTGGGGATGAGCAGTTCTTC.

The chain carries TRBV5-1 and TRBJ2-7; D may be TRBD2 (6 bases). This CDR3 is built from 14 residues. V lost 4 bases and J lost 0, with 11 bases in between. Germline lookup yields CDR1 SGHRS and CDR2 YFSETQ. CDR3 protein: CASSPVGSSYEQYF. CDR3 nucleotides: TGCGCCAGCAGCCCCGTCGGGAGCTCCTACGAGCAGTACTTC.

This chain links TRBV11-3 with TRBJ2-1; 15 bases are shared with TRBD2. Trimming at V came to 4 bases and at J to 8 bases, leaving 3 bases not matched to a gene. CDR3 length: 15 residues. Germline lookup yields CDR1 SGHNT and CDR2 YENEEA. The CDR3 sequence is CASSSGTSGGHEQFF. As DNA, the CDR3 is TGTGCCAGCAGCTCCGGGACTAGCGGGGGGCATGAGCAGTTCTTC.

The chain combines TRBV5-1 with TRBJ2-7; perhaps TRBD1 as D (6 bases). The ends were cut back, 0 bases at V and 2 bases at J, with 9 bases in the middle. Germline assignment: CDR1 SGHRS and CDR2 YFSETQ. CDR3 length equals 14 residues. For the CDR3, the DNA is TGCGCCAGCAGCTTGGGGGACAAGACCTACGAGCAGTACTTC. This translates into CASSLGDKTYEQYF.

This chain uses TRBV14 with TRBJ2-3; TRBD2 is a possible D gene (6 bases). The germline V gene encodes CDR1 SGHDN and CDR2 FVKESK. The CDR3 totals 16 residues. Deletions cut 0 bases from V and 3 bases from J, with 13 bases between. The CDR3 loop reads CASSQDGGEVTDTQYF. CDR3 sequence (DNA): TGTGCCAGCAGCCAAGACGGCGGGGAGGTGACAGATACGCAGTATTTT. Complete variable domain (other parts from reference TRBV14 and TRBJ2-3): EAGVTQFPSHSVIEKGQTVTLRCDPISGHDNLYWYRRVMGKEIKFLLHFVKESKQDESGMPNNRFLAERTGGTYSTLKVQPAELEDSGVYFCASSQDGGEVTDTQYFGPGTRLTVL.

The chain couples TRBV11-2 to TRBJ2-1; 10 bases are shared with TRBD2. V was pared by 4 bases and J by 8 bases, with 8 bases of the junction left unmatched. The CDR3 spans 15 residues. Germline V CDR1 and CDR2: SGHAT, FQNNGV. CDR3 sequence (DNA): TGTGCCAGCAGCTCAGAGCGGGGGGGCTTGGATGAGCAGTTCTTC. Protein: CASSSERGGLDEQFF.

The rearrangement joins TRBV10-3 to TRBJ1-6, with D unresolved. Germline V lookup: CDR1 ENHRY, CDR2 SYGVKD. CDR3 length: 14 residues. V was pared by 5 bases and J by 6 bases, with 11 bases between. The CDR3 DNA reads as TGTGCCATCAGTAAGCACGGTTTTAATTCACCCCTCCACTTT. This codes for CAISKHGFNSPLHF.

This clone was recorded at least ten times. The V call is TRBV19, the J call TRBJ1-2, with 7 bases aligning to TRBD1. V lost 10 bases, J lost 4 bases, and 9 bases stayed unmatched. Looked up from germline, CDR1 is LNHDA and CDR2 is SQIVND (reference sequence). The CDR3 is 13 amino acids. The chain's CDR3 is CATQGQVLYGYTF. In nucleotides, the CDR3 is TGTGCCACTCAAGGACAGGTACTCTATGGCTACACCTTC. The entire variable domain, with the rest obtained from reference TRBV19 and TRBJ1-2, is as follows: DGGITQSPKYLFRKEGQNVTLSCEQNLNHDAMYWYRQDPGQGLRLIYYSQIVNDFQKGDIAEGYSVSREKKESFPLTVTSAQKNPTAFYLCATQGQVLYGYTFGSGTRLTVV.

This clone was found once. V gene TRBV12-3 or TRBV12-4 combines with J gene TRBJ1-2, with D possibly TRBD1 on 5 matching bases. The ends were cut back, 6 bases at V and 2 bases at J, with 10 bases in the middle. This CDR3 spans 13 amino acids. The CDR3 here is CASSSQENYGYTF. CDR3 DNA: TGTGCCAGCAGCTCACAGGAGAACTATGGCTACACCTTC.

The chain combines TRBV10-2 with TRBJ2-1; D possibly corresponds to TRBD1 (5 bases). This CDR3 is 14 amino acids long. Germline CDR1 and CDR2: WSHSY and SAAADI. V lost 7 bases to trimming and J lost 0 bases, with 10 bases between them. Written as DNA, the CDR3 is TGCGCCAGCAACGGACATAGCTCCTACAATGAGCAGTTCTTC. Amino acid sequence: CASNGHSSYNEQFF.

The chain is built from TRBV19 and TRBJ1-5; D not certain. The CDR3 sequence is 12 residues long. V shed 6 bases and J shed 2 bases, with 5 bases lying between them. Germline V gene sequence: CDR1 LNHDA, CDR2 SQIVND (reference sequence). This CDR3 reads CASRSGNQPQHF. The CDR3 nucleotides are TGTGCCAGTAGATCCGGCAATCAGCCCCAGCATTTT.

V gene TRBV5-5 combines with J gene TRBJ1-6, with 11 bases matching TRBD1. After removal of 4 bases from V and 7 bases from J, the junction contained 4 bases not matched to a gene. The CDR3 is made up of 15 amino acids. Germline V gene sequence: CDR1 SGHKS, CDR2 YYEKEE (reference sequence). The CDR3 spells CASSGGQGENSPLHF. The CDR3 coding sequence is TGTGCCAGCAGCGGGGGACAGGGGGAGAATTCACCCCTCCACTTT.

The rearrangement links TRBV7-3 to TRBJ2-2; 7 positions agree with TRBD1. Trimming at V came to 4 bases and at J to 0 bases, leaving 8 bases not matched to a gene. Germline CDR1 and CDR2: SGHTA and FQGTGA. CDR3 size: 17 residues. In DNA, the CDR3 is TGTGCCAGCAGCTCCAGACAGGGCTACGCGAACACCGGGGAGCTGTTTTTT. Amino acids: CASSSRQGYANTGELFF.

Remarks on this clone: Being one base from a much bigger clone, this may be a read error. The CDR3 is CASSLVSSGNTIYF. The CDR3 coding sequence is TGTGCCAGCAGCTTAGTAAGCTCTGGAAACACCATATATTTT. This rearrangement joins TRBV6-5 to TRBJ1-3; D is uncertain. The CDR3 loop spans 14 amino acids. CDR1 MNHEY and CDR2 SVGAGI come from the germline V gene. The V gene lost 6 bases and the J gene lost 0 bases, with 9 bases spanning the gap.

V gene TRBV10-3 combines with J gene TRBJ2-3; 12 nucleotides align to TRBD2. This CDR3 has 16 residues. Losses at the gene ends were 3 bases for V and 6 bases for J; bases not matched to a gene: 7. Germline CDR1 ENHRY, CDR2 SYGVKD. The CDR3 here is CAISDYLAGGIDTQYF. For the CDR3, the DNA is TGTGCCATCAGTGACTATCTAGCGGGGGGGATTGATACGCAGTATTTT.